These 14 T cell receptor beta chains were sequenced from one sample in a study of T cells in Graves' hyperthyroidism and ophthalmopathy. Amplification yielded TCR beta CDR3 regions, with RNA transcripts as the source. Carried out on the TCR CDR3, a first-round RT-PCR used the HTBI primer set. TCRdb called the multiplex PCR reads again in MiXCR, with one record for every CDR3 protein. This sample has approximately 360,000 distinct CDR3 sequences, with 20% to 25% found just once. Sequencing was carried out using blood. The receptor source for this set is a man in his fifties or sixties with Graves' hyperthyroidism.

The V gene is TRBV5-1, the J gene TRBJ2-2; D might be TRBD1 (6 bases). The DNA end is more similar to TRBJ1-4, so the J call may be wrong. The germline gives CDR1 SGHRS, CDR2 YFSETQ. The CDR3 runs 16 residues. CDR3 residues: CASSSGPGGGREKLFF. In DNA form, the CDR3 reads TGCGCCAGCAGCTCCGGCCCCGGGGGCGGTAGGGAAAAACTGTTTTTT.

The rearrangement links TRBV5-1 to TRBJ2-3, with D tentatively TRBD2 (5 bases). CDR3 length equals 14 residues. In germline, CDR1 is SGHRS, CDR2 YFSETQ. V lost 6 bases and J lost 6, with 17 bases in between. CDR3 loop: CASKSIGSPDTQYF. CDR3 DNA sequence: TGCGCCAGCAAGAGTATAGGGAGTCCCGATACGCAGTATTTT.

The chain is built from TRBV10-3 and TRBJ2-3; D is perhaps TRBD2 (5 bases). The germline V gene encodes CDR1 ENHRY and CDR2 SYGVKD. The CDR3 totals 14 residues. V was trimmed by 4 bases and J by 4 bases, leaving 12 bases between them. The CDR3 protein is CAISGGGAADTQYF. CDR3 DNA sequence: TGTGCCATCAGTGGAGGAGGCGCGGCAGATACGCAGTATTTT.

At least ten counts were recorded for this clonotype. The chain joins TRBV20-1 to TRBJ2-5, with D perhaps given as TRBD1 or TRBD2 (6 bases each). Trimming stripped 5 bases from V and 1 base from J, with 11 bases between. Germline-derived CDR1 and CDR2 are DFQATT and SNEGSKA (reference sequence). The CDR3 loop spans 13 amino acids. CDR3 nucleotides: TGCAGTGCTTCGGGGGCAGCCCAAGAGACCCAGTACTTC. This sequence encodes CSASGAAQETQYF.

This clonotype was recorded at least ten times. V and J are TRBV20-1 and TRBJ1-2; the D gene is possibly TRBD1 (6 bases). CDR1 is DFQATT and CDR2 is SNEGSKA in the germline V gene (reference sequence). V was shortened by 6 bases and J by 8 bases, with 19 bases between the two germline ends. CDR3 length: 13 amino acids. The CDR3 reads CSAHLQGSVGYTF. In DNA form, the CDR3 reads TGCAGTGCCCACCTACAGGGAAGCGTGGGCTACACCTTC.

This clonotype has a handful of counts. This rearrangement joins TRBV30 to TRBJ1-5; D might be TRBD1 (5 bases). The germline V gene has CDR1 GTSNPN and CDR2 SVGIG (reference sequence). V was clipped by 2 bases and J by 2 bases, with 13 bases between them. The CDR3 covers 15 residues. This CDR3 is CAWSRTDSRNQPQHF. In nucleotides, the CDR3 is TGTGCCTGGAGTCGTACAGACAGTCGCAATCAGCCCCAGCATTTT.

This clonotype showed up many times. V gene TRBV6-1 combines with J gene TRBJ2-5, with 9 bases matching TRBD1. J was trimmed by 5 bases and V by 2 bases; bases with no gene match: 6. This CDR3 spans 15 amino acids. Germline loops: CDR1 MNHNS, CDR2 SASEGT. The CDR3 region is CASSEWGQGRETQYF. The CDR3 DNA reads as TGTGCCAGCAGTGAATGGGGACAGGGTAGGGAGACCCAGTACTTC.

Ten or more counts support this clonotype. This chain connects TRBV11-2 to TRBJ2-5; D is possibly TRBD2 (6 bases). CDR1 SGHAT and CDR2 FQNNGV come from the germline V gene. CDR3 length equals 14 residues. V was pared by 1 base and J by 6 bases, with 12 bases between. The CDR3 here is CASSLGGREQTQYF. The CDR3 coding sequence is TGTGCCAGCAGCTTAGGGGGACGGGAGCAGACCCAGTACTTC.

The table lists this clonotype with a few counts. The J gene is TRBJ1-2, the V gene TRBV6-9, with D perhaps TRBD1 (5 bases). Germline-derived CDR1 and CDR2 are MNHGY and SVAAGI. V was cut by 4 bases and J by 6 bases, with 18 bases left in between. CDR3 length: 15 residues. The CDR3 coding sequence is TGTGCCAGCAGTTTAATCAGGGAAGGAGGGGATGGCTACACCTTC. This sequence encodes CASSLIREGGDGYTF.

Only a few counts were recorded for this clonotype. V and J are TRBV30 and TRBJ2-2; TRBD2 matches 8 bases. Germline-derived CDR1 and CDR2 are GTSNPN and SVGIG (reference sequence). CDR3 length: 14 amino acids. V trimming: 5 bases; J trimming: 0 bases; junction bases outside the gene matches: 2. The CDR3 region is CAWLLAANTGELFF. CDR3 coding DNA: TGTGCCTGGCTACTAGCGGCGAACACCGGGGAGCTGTTTTTT.

This clonotype was picked up many times. The chain uses TRBV28 and TRBJ2-1, with no clear D. Per germline, CDR1 MDHEN and CDR2 SYDVKM. Trimming removed 6 bases from V and 8 bases from J, with 8 bases in between. The CDR3 is 11 amino acids. The DNA for the CDR3 is TGTGCCAGCAGAGGGTTCGATGAGCAGTTCTTC. It yields the protein CASRGFDEQFF.

This clonotype has just a few counts. The V and J genes are TRBV20-1 and TRBJ2-3; D is unresolved. Germline loops: CDR1 DFQATT, CDR2 SNEGSKA (reference sequence). This CDR3 has 13 amino acids. The V gene lost 6 bases and the J gene lost 2 bases, with 12 bases spanning the gap. The CDR3 region has the DNA TGCAGTGCCCTTAGAGCCCCCACAGATACGCAGTATTTT. It translates to CSALRAPTDTQYF.

The chain uses TRBV11-3 and TRBJ2-2, with D possibly TRBD2 on 6 matching bases. The V and J ends lost 3 bases and 5 bases respectively, with 13 bases between them. CDR3 length: 15 amino acids. Germline values: CDR1 SGHNT, CDR2 YENEEA. CDR3 sequence reads: CASSLEGSGTGELFF. As DNA, the CDR3 is TGTGCCAGCAGCTTGGAGGGGTCAGGAACCGGGGAGCTGTTTTTT. Supplemented by reference TRBV11-3 and TRBJ2-2, the full variable domain reads EAGVVQSPRYKIIEKKQPVAFWCNPISGHNTLYWYLQNLGQGPELLIRYENEEAVDDSQLPKDRFSAERLKGVDSTLKIQPAELGDSAVYLCASSLEGSGTGELFFGEGSRLTVL.

The sample holds many counts of this clonotype. The chain has TRBV10-2 and TRBJ2-3, with TRBD2 matching over 11 bases. The CDR3 has 18 amino acids. Germline lookup yields CDR1 WSHSY and CDR2 SAAADI. V lost 2 bases to trimming and J lost 0 bases; unmatched junction nucleotides: 7. The DNA for the CDR3 is TGCGCCAGCAGTGAGCCCGGGACTAGCGGATTCAGCACAGATACGCAGTATTTT. This encodes CASSEPGTSGFSTDTQYF.